This is a list of T cell receptor beta chains from one sample in a study of post-analysis software for immune sequencing data. TCRdb re-called the PCR reads with MiXCR, one entry per CDR3 protein. The sample shows 700,000 to 800,000 distinct CDR3 sequences, just under 30% of them seen only once. Input material: blood. The receptors shown here come from a girl between 5 and 17 years old with multiple sclerosis. The CDR3 runs from the conserved cysteine through the conserved F or W. Each record gives: D gene, clone size, J gene, V gene, CDR3 protein, CDR3 DNA. The D gene is left open where the match is weak. Some rows have no size entry. The others give once, few or many, or a class for an expanded clone.

d_call: -; clone_size: -; j_call: TRBJ2-5; v_call: TRBV12-3/TRBV12-4; cdr3_aa: CASSFSAAETQYF; cdr3_nt: TGTGCCAGCAGTTTCTCAGCGGCGGAGACCCAGTACTTC
d_call: TRBD1; clone_size: -; j_call: TRBJ1-6; v_call: TRBV10-3; cdr3_aa: CAISDRGLNSPLHF; cdr3_nt: TGTGCCATCAGTGACAGGGGGCTTAATTCACCCCTCCACTTT
d_call: TRBD1; clone_size: once; j_call: TRBJ2-5; v_call: TRBV5-1; cdr3_aa: CASSSYRGELETQYF; cdr3_nt: TGCGCCAGCAGCTCGTACAGGGGGGAACTGGAGACCCAGTACTTC
d_call: TRBD2; clone_size: -; j_call: TRBJ2-1; v_call: TRBV20-1; cdr3_aa: CSAAHPSGRVIGEQFF; cdr3_nt: TGCAGTGCCGCTCACCCTAGCGGGAGGGTTATCGGTGAGCAGTTCTTC
d_call: -; clone_size: -; j_call: TRBJ2-7; v_call: TRBV5-1; cdr3_aa: CASSFQADSYEQYF; cdr3_nt: TGCGCCAGCAGCTTTCAGGCGGACTCCTACGAGCAGTACTTC
d_call: -; clone_size: -; j_call: TRBJ1-5; v_call: TRBV7-8; cdr3_aa: CASSLAPGGNQPQHF; cdr3_nt: TGTGCCAGCAGCTTAGCCCCTGGGGGCAATCAGCCCCAGCATTTT
d_call: -; clone_size: -; j_call: TRBJ2-1; v_call: TRBV9; cdr3_aa: CASSVTGPNEQFF; cdr3_nt: TGTGCCAGCAGCGTTACCGGGCCTAATGAGCAGTTCTTC
d_call: -; clone_size: -; j_call: TRBJ2-5; v_call: TRBV6-2/TRBV6-3; cdr3_aa: CASSYSRTNLKETQYF; cdr3_nt: TGTGCCAGCAGTTACTCTAGGACTAACCTCAAAGAGACCCAGTACTTC
d_call: -; clone_size: few; j_call: TRBJ2-3; v_call: TRBV6-6; cdr3_aa: CASSYLSDTQYF; cdr3_nt: TGTGCCAGCAGTTACCTCTCCGATACGCAGTATTTT
d_call: -; clone_size: -; j_call: TRBJ1-4; v_call: TRBV10-3; cdr3_aa: CAATGGEKLFF; cdr3_nt: TGTGCCGCAACTGGAGGGGAAAAACTGTTTTTT
d_call: TRBD1; clone_size: -; j_call: TRBJ2-3; v_call: TRBV28; cdr3_aa: CASSLTQGAGTGTQYF; cdr3_nt: TGTGCCAGCAGTCTAACTCAGGGGGCGGGCACAGGTACGCAGTATTTT
d_call: TRBD2; clone_size: few; j_call: TRBJ2-1; v_call: TRBV14; cdr3_aa: CASSQAPLAGPSNEQFF; cdr3_nt: TGTGCCAGCAGCCAAGCTCCTTTAGCGGGGCCTTCTAATGAGCAGTTCTTC
d_call: -; clone_size: -; j_call: TRBJ1-1; v_call: TRBV7-9; cdr3_aa: CASAGQGGTEAFF; cdr3_nt: TGTGCCAGCGCCGGTCAGGGAGGCACTGAAGCTTTCTTT
d_call: -; clone_size: -; j_call: TRBJ2-5; v_call: TRBV28; cdr3_aa: CASSSRQGTAGETQYF; cdr3_nt: TGTGCCAGCAGTTCCCGACAGGGGACAGCGGGGGAGACCCAGTACTTC
d_call: TRBD2; clone_size: few; j_call: TRBJ2-2; v_call: TRBV10-3; cdr3_aa: CATLRGAGEYGELFF; cdr3_nt: TGTGCCACCCTACGCGGGGCGGGAGAATACGGGGAGCTGTTTTTT
d_call: -; clone_size: -; j_call: TRBJ1-4; v_call: TRBV27; cdr3_aa: CARPNPKATNEKLFF; cdr3_nt: TGTGCCAGACCCAACCCAAAAGCAACTAATGAAAAACTGTTTTTT
d_call: -; clone_size: many; j_call: TRBJ1-2; v_call: TRBV5-1; cdr3_aa: CASSLESGLGYTF; cdr3_nt: TGCGCCAGCAGCTTGGAGTCGGGATTGGGCTACACCTTC
d_call: -; clone_size: few; j_call: TRBJ2-7; v_call: TRBV28; cdr3_aa: CASSFDSSASYEQYF; cdr3_nt: TGTGCCAGCAGTTTTGATTCCTCTGCGTCCTACGAGCAGTACTTC
d_call: -; clone_size: many; j_call: TRBJ1-4; v_call: TRBV5-1; cdr3_aa: CASKPRGAAATNEKLFF; cdr3_nt: TGCGCCAGCAAACCCCGAGGGGCAGCTGCAACTAATGAAAAACTGTTTTTT
d_call: TRBD2; clone_size: -; j_call: TRBJ2-7; v_call: TRBV7-2; cdr3_aa: CASSLFGGGEYEQYF; cdr3_nt: TGTGCCAGCAGCTTATTCGGCGGGGGGGAATACGAGCAGTACTTC
d_call: -; clone_size: -; j_call: TRBJ1-5; v_call: TRBV12-3/TRBV12-4; cdr3_aa: CASGLSGGGNNQPQHF; cdr3_nt: TGTGCCAGCGGGCTCTCAGGTGGCGGGAACAATCAGCCCCAGCATTTT
d_call: -; clone_size: -; j_call: TRBJ1-1; v_call: TRBV11-2; cdr3_aa: CASSMRGNPRAEAFF; cdr3_nt: TGTGCCAGCAGCATGCGTGGGAATCCTCGGGCTGAAGCTTTCTTT
d_call: TRBD2; clone_size: few; j_call: TRBJ2-5; v_call: TRBV20-1; cdr3_aa: CSARAYWTSVYQETQYF; cdr3_nt: TGCAGTGCTAGAGCGTATTGGACTAGCGTGTACCAAGAGACCCAGTACTTC
d_call: TRBD2; clone_size: few; j_call: TRBJ2-1; v_call: TRBV27; cdr3_aa: CASSLASGSINEQFF; cdr3_nt: TGTGCCAGCAGTTTGGCTAGCGGGAGTATCAATGAGCAGTTCTTC
d_call: -; clone_size: -; j_call: TRBJ1-5; v_call: TRBV6-2/TRBV6-3; cdr3_aa: CASRTGGQGQPQHF; cdr3_nt: TGTGCCAGCAGGACTGGTGGGCAAGGACAGCCCCAGCATTTT
d_call: -; clone_size: -; j_call: TRBJ1-2; v_call: TRBV7-9; cdr3_aa: CASGEGGGYGYTF; cdr3_nt: TGTGCCAGCGGCGAAGGGGGTGGCTATGGCTACACCTTC
d_call: -; clone_size: -; j_call: TRBJ1-5; v_call: TRBV10-3; cdr3_aa: CAISGGVTQPQHF; cdr3_nt: TGTGCCATCAGTGGTGGGGTGACTCAGCCCCAGCATTTT
d_call: TRBD2; clone_size: -; j_call: TRBJ2-3; v_call: TRBV5-1; cdr3_aa: CASSPSPNGGATDTQYF; cdr3_nt: TGCGCCAGCAGCCCTTCGCCTAACGGGGGGGCCACAGATACGCAGTATTTT
d_call: TRBD1; clone_size: -; j_call: TRBJ1-1; v_call: TRBV11-2; cdr3_aa: CASRQGQANTEAFF; cdr3_nt: TGTGCCAGCAGACAGGGACAGGCGAACACTGAAGCTTTCTTT
d_call: TRBD2; clone_size: -; j_call: TRBJ2-1; v_call: TRBV11-2; cdr3_aa: CASSLDQGLRYYNEQFF; cdr3_nt: TGTGCCAGCAGCTTAGATCAGGGACTACGATACTACAATGAGCAGTTCTTC
d_call: TRBD2; clone_size: few; j_call: TRBJ2-7; v_call: TRBV6-6; cdr3_aa: CASSSIAGVHEQYF; cdr3_nt: TGTGCCAGCAGTTCAATAGCGGGTGTGCACGAGCAGTACTTC
d_call: TRBD2; clone_size: -; j_call: TRBJ2-5; v_call: TRBV20-1; cdr3_aa: CSAKPGGQETQYF; cdr3_nt: TGCAGTGCCAAGCCGGGGGGCCAAGAGACCCAGTACTTC
d_call: -; clone_size: -; j_call: TRBJ2-7; v_call: TRBV7-2; cdr3_aa: CASSLGFRANEQYF; cdr3_nt: TGTGCCAGCAGCTTAGGGTTCCGAGCGAACGAGCAGTACTTC
d_call: TRBD1; clone_size: few; j_call: TRBJ2-3; v_call: TRBV20-1; cdr3_aa: CSASPWTGQYTDTQYF; cdr3_nt: TGCAGTGCTAGTCCTTGGACAGGGCAATACACAGATACGCAGTATTTT
d_call: -; clone_size: few; j_call: TRBJ1-1; v_call: TRBV12-3/TRBV12-4; cdr3_aa: CASSQPGRFVEAFF; cdr3_nt: TGTGCCAGCAGCCAGCCCGGAAGGTTTGTCGAAGCTTTCTTT
d_call: -; clone_size: many; j_call: TRBJ1-6; v_call: TRBV20-1; cdr3_aa: CSATVWGNSPLHF; cdr3_nt: TGCAGTGCTACAGTGTGGGGTAATTCACCCCTCCACTTT
d_call: TRBD2; clone_size: -; j_call: TRBJ2-4; v_call: TRBV29-1; cdr3_aa: CSVGTSGVGDIQYF; cdr3_nt: TGCAGCGTTGGGACTAGCGGAGTGGGTGACATTCAGTACTTC
d_call: -; clone_size: few; j_call: TRBJ1-4; v_call: TRBV28; cdr3_aa: CASTPQMNEKLFF; cdr3_nt: TGTGCCAGCACTCCACAGATGAATGAAAAACTGTTTTTT
d_call: TRBD1; clone_size: -; j_call: TRBJ2-1; v_call: TRBV28; cdr3_aa: CASSVWTGASLNEQFF; cdr3_nt: TGTGCCAGCAGTGTTTGGACAGGGGCCTCCCTCAATGAGCAGTTCTTC
d_call: TRBD1; clone_size: -; j_call: TRBJ2-7; v_call: TRBV14; cdr3_aa: CASSQDMGTGSYEQYF; cdr3_nt: TGTGCCAGCAGCCAAGATATGGGGACAGGGAGCTACGAGCAGTACTTC
d_call: TRBD1; clone_size: few; j_call: TRBJ1-2; v_call: TRBV5-1; cdr3_aa: CASSVTGGYGYTF; cdr3_nt: TGCGCCAGCAGCGTGACAGGGGGCTATGGCTACACCTTC
d_call: TRBD1; clone_size: -; j_call: TRBJ1-1; v_call: TRBV6-5; cdr3_aa: CASSYAGGPEAFF; cdr3_nt: TGTGCCAGCAGTTACGCAGGGGGCCCTGAAGCTTTCTTT